This T cell receptor beta chain was found in a study of shared clonotypes between healthy human individuals. CDR3 length: 14 residues. The V end lost 5 bases, the J end lost 4 bases, and 15 bases lay between the germline ends. CDR1 and CDR2 from the germline V gene are MDHEN and SYDVKM. The protocol was immunoSEQ multiplex PCR, while the TCRdb copy is restricted to in-frame clones and leaves out a portion. Among approximately 180,000 clones listed, around 93% were seen once. The chain combines TRBV28 with TRBJ2-7, with D possibly matching TRBD1 (6 bases). The sequenced material came from naive CD4+ T cells sorted from blood. Subset reported: CD45RA+ positively selected. This clonotype was sampled from a woman between 25 and 40 years old in good health. The CDR3 loop is CASSTGIIPYEQYF. For the CDR3, the DNA is TGTGCCAGCAGTACAGGGATAATCCCGTACGAGCAGTACTTC.